Below, 22 T cell receptor beta chains from the same sample are listed, as sequenced in a study of PD-L1 blockade in urothelial cancer (dated by TCRdb to about 2017). The method was the immunoSEQ multiplex PCR assay. Drawn from immuneACCESS, this table holds only the in-frame rearrangements with V and J called that TCRdb kept. Clones are partly lost; checked studies trace under half to an unresolved V gene and leave the rest unexplained. In all, the sample holds roughly 45,000 clones, and more than 75% of those were seen once. Together, the top ten hold about 14% of the sample. Source: PBMCs, taken around atezolizumab (anti-PD-L1) treatment. These receptors all stem from a woman aged 55-75 years with urothelial cancer.

The J gene is TRBJ2-6, the V gene TRBV7-6, with 7 bases aligning to TRBD1. The CDR3 contains 20 residues. The germline V gene has CDR1 SGHVS and CDR2 FNYEAQ. J gave up 0 bases and V 5 bases, and 16 bases lay outside the gene matches. CDR3 nucleotide sequence: TGTGCCAGCAGCCTTTTCTTAGACAGGGTCGGGGACTCTGGGGCCAACGTCCTGACTTTC. Its translation is CASSLFLDRVGDSGANVLTF.

The V gene is TRBV5-6, the J gene TRBJ2-3, with 12 positions matching TRBD2. Trimming cost V 1 base and J 3 bases; bases outside gene matches: 9. The CDR3 extends over 18 amino acids. The germline CDR1 and CDR2 sequences are SGHDT and YYEEEE. DNA of the CDR3: TGTGCCAGCAGCTTGACCTGGCGGACTAGCGGGGCAACAGATACGCAGTATTTT. Amino acids: CASSLTWRTSGATDTQYF.

The chain links TRBV5-1 to TRBJ1-3; TRBD1 matches 9 bases. J gave up 9 bases and V 4 bases, and 11 bases lay outside the gene matches. The CDR3 runs 15 residues. Germline-derived CDR1 and CDR2 are SGHRS and YFSETQ. For the CDR3, the DNA is TGCGCCAGCAGCCCCCAGGGACAGGGAAAAGGCACCATATATTTT. It yields the protein CASSPQGQGKGTIYF.

The chain uses TRBV18 and TRBJ1-1; D unclear. With 2 bases removed from V and 0 bases from J, the gap between germline ends came to 13 bases. The CDR3 length is 16 residues. Germline assignment: CDR1 KGHSH and CDR2 LQKENI. The CDR3 loop is CASSPERNSMNTEAFF. As DNA, the CDR3 is TGTGCCAGCTCACCAGAGAGAAACAGCATGAACACTGAAGCTTTCTTT.

The rearrangement uses TRBV15 and TRBJ2-7; weak D call: TRBD1 (6 bases). CDR1 and CDR2 (germline): LNHNV, YYDKDF (reference sequence). The V and J ends lost 7 bases and 4 bases respectively, with 14 bases between them. The CDR3 extends over 13 amino acids. Written as DNA, the CDR3 is TGTGCCACCACCTACGGTCAGGGGTACGAGCAGTACTTC. It yields the protein CATTYGQGYEQYF.

This rearrangement joins TRBV28 to TRBJ2-3; TRBD2 aligns across 9 bases. The germline CDR1 and CDR2 sequences are MDHEN and SYDVKM. Unmatched junction bases numbered 11, after V lost 6 bases and J lost 4 bases. There are 16 residues in the CDR3. The CDR3 protein is CASSKPGLAFADTQYF. The CDR3, as DNA: TGTGCCAGCAGCAAGCCGGGACTAGCATTTGCAGATACGCAGTATTTT.

This chain joins TRBV18 and TRBJ2-7; D unclear. The V and J ends lost 2 bases and 3 bases respectively, with 8 bases between them. This CDR3 has 13 residues. Germline V CDR1 and CDR2: KGHSH, LQKENI. The CDR3 DNA sequence: TGTGCCAGCTCACCAGGGCAGTTCTACGAGCAGTACTTC. It yields the protein CASSPGQFYEQYF. Complete variable domain (other parts from reference TRBV18 and TRBJ2-7): NAGVMQNPRHLVRRRGQEARLRCSPMKGHSHVYWYRQLPEEGLKFMVYLQKENIIDESGMPKERFSAEFPKEGPSILRIQQVVRGDSAAYFCASSPGQFYEQYFGPGTRLTVT.

The rearrangement joins TRBV29-1 to TRBJ2-1; 8 bases line up with TRBD1. Unmatched junction bases numbered 4, after V lost 6 bases and J lost 9 bases. CDR3 length: 11 residues. Germline CDR1 SQVTM, CDR2 ANQGSEA. In nucleotides, the CDR3 is TGCAGCGTCGATACAGGGGGTGAGCAGTTCTTC. It codes for CSVDTGGEQFF.

The chain joins TRBV29-1 to TRBJ2-7, with 8 bases identical to TRBD1. The CDR3 has 12 residues. The V and J ends lost 6 bases and 6 bases, in that order; junction bases with no gene match: 7. Germline V CDR1 and CDR2: SQVTM, ANQGSEA. In DNA, the CDR3 is TGCAGCGTCCCCGGGACAGGTCCCGAGCAGTACTTC. Protein product: CSVPGTGPEQYF.

The genes are TRBV6-5 and TRBJ2-7; 7 nucleotides align to TRBD2. This CDR3 contains 14 residues. J was trimmed by 5 bases and V by 2 bases; bases with no gene match: 6. Germline loops: CDR1 MNHEY, CDR2 SVGAGI. CDR3 residues: CASSYREAVDEQYF. The CDR3 DNA follows: TGTGCCAGCAGTTACCGGGAGGCCGTCGACGAGCAGTACTTC.

The rearrangement uses TRBV6-5 and TRBJ1-2, with 7 bases lining up with TRBD1. The V segment lost 6 bases and the J segment 10 bases; nucleotides outside the gene matches: 14. The CDR3 is 14 amino acids. The germline gives CDR1 MNHEY, CDR2 SVGAGI. The CDR3 nucleotides are TGTGCCAGCAGCAAACGACAGGGACTTCACTACTACACCTTC. Translation gives CASSKRQGLHYYTF.

This chain connects TRBV21-1 to TRBJ2-7; no DNA check was done on the table's D call, TRBD1. TRBV21-1 is reported as a pseudogene. The CDR3 sequence is 14 residues long. The CDR3 reads CASSPRTGGYEQYF. Here the CDR3 DNA reads TGTGCCAGCAGCCCGAGGACAGGGGGCTACGAGCAGTACTTC.

The genes are TRBV5-1 and TRBJ1-5; D gene ambiguous. CDR1 SGHRS and CDR2 YFSETQ come from the germline V gene. V lost 5 bases and J 0 bases, leaving 12 bases between the germline ends. This CDR3 region has 15 residues. DNA for the CDR3: TGCGCCAGCAGTCGAGGAGACTATAGCAATCAGCCCCAGCATTTT. Encoded protein: CASSRGDYSNQPQHF. The complete variable domain, with remaining parts taken from reference TRBV5-1 and TRBJ1-5, reads KAGVTQTPRYLIKTRGQQVTLSCSPISGHRSVSWYQQTPGQGLQFLFEYFSETQRNKGNFPGRFSGRQFSNSRSEMNVSTLELGDSALYLCASSRGDYSNQPQHFGDGTRLSIL.

The CDR3 nucleotides are TGTGCCAGCTCACCACCGGCGGGGAATGGGGAAAAACTGTTTTTT. Its translation is CASSPPAGNGEKLFF. The chain carries TRBV18 and TRBJ1-4; no reliable D call. Looked up from germline, CDR1 is KGHSH and CDR2 is LQKENI. The V end was cut by 0 bases, the J end by 8 bases, with 13 bases between. The CDR3 loop spans 15 amino acids.

The rearrangement links TRBV7-2 to TRBJ1-2; TRBD1 aligns across 8 bases. From germline, CDR1 is SGHTA and CDR2 FQGNSA. CDR3 length: 14 residues. With V trimmed by 4 bases and J by 3 bases, 4 bases remained unmatched. CDR3 amino acids: CASSSRGQDYGYTF. The DNA of the CDR3 is TGTGCCAGCAGCTCCAGGGGGCAAGACTATGGCTACACCTTC.

This clone was found a few times. The chain is built from TRBV7-6 and TRBJ2-1, with 7 bases aligning to TRBD1. V shed 4 bases and J 6 bases; nucleotides not matched to a gene: 9. The CDR3 extends over 15 amino acids. The germline CDR1 and CDR2 sequences are SGHVS and FNYEAQ. CDR3 coding DNA: TGTGCCAGCAGCTCGGCCCCGGGACAGAGCAATGAGCAGTTCTTC. Translated, it gives CASSSAPGQSNEQFF.

The J gene is TRBJ2-7, the V gene TRBV9, with 7 bases matching TRBD2. From germline, CDR1 is SGDLS and CDR2 YYNGEE. CDR3 length: 14 residues. V was clipped by 3 bases and J by 0 bases; unmatched bases: 3. The CDR3 coding sequence is TGTGCCAGCAGCGAGGGACTATTCTCCTACGAGCAGTACTTC. Amino acids: CASSEGLFSYEQYF.

V usage is TRBV7-6 and J usage is TRBJ2-5; TRBD2 might be the D (6 bases). The germline V gene encodes CDR1 SGHVS and CDR2 FNYEAQ. Trimming shortened V by 5 bases and J by 4 bases, and 11 bases separated the two germline ends. The CDR3 loop spans 13 amino acids. The CDR3 sequence is CASSPGGRETQYF. As DNA, the CDR3 is TGTGCCAGCAGCCCTGGGGGGAGAGAGACCCAGTACTTC. The variable domain in full, completed from reference TRBV7-6 and TRBJ2-5, reads GAGVSQSPRYKVTKRGQDVALRCDPISGHVSLYWYRQALGQGPEFLTYFNYEAQQDKSGLPNDRFSAERPEGSISTLTIQRTEQRDSAMYRCASSPGGRETQYFGPGTRLLVL.

The rearrangement links TRBV7-2 to TRBJ2-3, with 12 bases matching TRBD1. The germline CDR1 and CDR2 sequences are SGHTA and FQGNSA. The length of the CDR3 is 15 residues. The J segment lost 4 bases and the V segment lost 5 bases, leaving 4 bases of the junction unmatched. The chain's CDR3 is CASSLGTGGADTQYF. In nucleotides, the CDR3 is TGTGCCAGCAGCCTTGGGACAGGGGGCGCAGATACGCAGTATTTT.

The chain uses TRBV7-9 and TRBJ2-7, with D unclear. Germline V gene data show CDR1 as SEHNR and CDR2 as FQNEAQ (reference sequence). The CDR3 has 13 amino acids. Trimming took off 5 bases at V and 10 bases at J, with 18 bases between the two ends. DNA of the CDR3: TGTGCCAGCAGCCCCCGTGGGTACGGGTCCCAGTACTTC. This codes for CASSPRGYGSQYF.

The chain recombines TRBV9 with TRBJ2-1; 12 bases map to TRBD2. This CDR3 contains 16 residues. The germline gives CDR1 SGDLS, CDR2 YYNGEE. V trimming: 2 bases; J trimming: 4 bases; junction bases outside the gene matches: 4. CDR3 DNA sequence: TGTGCCAGCAGCGTTGGGGGGACTAGCGGGTACAATGAGCAGTTCTTC. Translation gives CASSVGGTSGYNEQFF.

The J gene is TRBJ2-5, the V gene TRBV29-1; 8 bases are a match to TRBD2. The CDR3 spans 14 residues. The V segment lost 3 bases and the J segment 3 bases; nucleotides outside the gene matches: 6. Germline V gives CDR1 SQVTM, CDR2 ANQGSEA. The CDR3 DNA sequence: TGCAGCGTTGATCCGGGGGGGCGAGAAGAGACCCAGTACTTC. This gives the protein CSVDPGGREETQYF. Full variable domain (remainder filled in from reference TRBV29-1 and TRBJ2-5): SAVISQKPSRDICQRGTSLTIQCQVDSQVTMMFWYRQQPGQSLTLIATANQGSEATYESGFVIDKFPISRPNLTFSTLTVSNMSPEDSSIYLCSVDPGGREETQYFGPGTRLLVL.